This T cell receptor beta chain was found in a study of CD8+CD57+ T cells in acquired aplastic anemia. This clonotype was detected ten times or more. Trimming stripped 2 bases from V and 0 bases from J, with 5 bases between. This CDR3 has 14 amino acids. CDR1 and CDR2 from the germline V gene are SEHNR and FQNEAQ (reference sequence). The template used for profiling TCR beta VDJ and CDR3 was genomic DNA. One entry per CDR3 protein, called by TCRdb with MiXCR from the reads. The table lists fewer than 100,000 distinct CDR3 sequences, about 45% of them singletons, with approximately 60% in the top ten. This clonotype originated in a human donor in good health, serving as a control. Sequenced input: sorted CD4+, CD8+, or CD8+CD57+ T cells (not recorded which) from PBMCs. V is TRBV7-9 and J is TRBJ2-1; D call uncertain. CDR3 protein: CASSLQGSYNEQFF. DNA of the CDR3: TGTGCCAGCAGCTTACAAGGCTCCTACAATGAGCAGTTCTTC.